This T cell receptor (beta chain) was identified in a study of T cell responses to AZD1222 COVID-19 vaccine. Study conclusions and caveats: Increased Spike-specific TCR breadth and depth were observed after two AZD1222 doses. Repertoire samples came only from after the peak T cell response.

Details on this clone: Its specificity is unknown.

Using immunoSEQ multiplex PCR, the repertoire was profiled, and TCRdb retains in-frame clones only, with some absent. The sample has some 100,000 clones, under 95% seen once. The TCR originated in an adult in good health. Sequenced material: peripheral blood, taken on day 0 of AZD1222 vaccination.

The CDR3 sequence: CASSPTTGNTEAFF. The CDR3 DNA sequence: TGTGCCAGTAGTCCTACGACGGGGAACACTGAAGCTTTCTTT. The J gene is TRBJ1-1, the V gene TRBV19; D not resolved. CDR1 and CDR2 (germline): LNHDA, SQIVND (reference sequence). V shed 5 bases and J shed 1 base, with 11 bases lying between them. The CDR3 spans 14 residues. Based on the CDR3 plus reference TRBV19 and TRBJ1-1, the full variable domain is DGGITQSPKYLFRKEGQNVTLSCEQNLNHDAMYWYRQDPGQGLRLIYYSQIVNDFQKGDIAEGYSVSREKKESFPLTVTSAQKNPTAFYLCASSPTTGNTEAFFGQGTRLTVV.